This TCR beta chain was captured in a study of shared clonotypes between healthy human individuals. This clone was observed a few times. Each subset's genomic DNA was split evenly across several immunoSEQ plates. Profiling relied on immunoSEQ multiplex PCR, and the TCRdb table lists in-frame clones only, not all of them. Of 400,000 to 550,000 clones listed, approximately 79% are singletons. Germline CDR1 is LGHNA and CDR2 is YNFKEQ. CDR3 length: 15 amino acids. Trimming removed 0 bases at V and 8 bases at J, with 14 bases between. The chain employs TRBV4-2 and TRBJ2-1; unclear D gene. The sequence came from a woman aged 40 to 55 in good health. Some clones in this sample may be carry-over from other donors' samples. Sequencing was carried out using PBMCs. The CDR3 sequence is CASSQESTLPDEQFF. CDR3 bases: TGTGCCAGCAGCCAAGAGAGTACTCTCCCCGATGAGCAGTTCTTC.